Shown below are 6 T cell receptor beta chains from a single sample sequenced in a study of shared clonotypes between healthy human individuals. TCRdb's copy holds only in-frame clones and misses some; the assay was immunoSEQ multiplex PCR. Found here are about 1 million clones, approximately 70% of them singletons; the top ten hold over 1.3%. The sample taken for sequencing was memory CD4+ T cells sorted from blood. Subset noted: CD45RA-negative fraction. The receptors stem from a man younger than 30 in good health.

In DNA, the CDR3 is TGTGCCAGCAGCCCGACTCTTTCCTATGGCTACACCTTC. As protein: CASSPTLSYGYTF. V and J are TRBV6-1 and TRBJ1-2; no firm D call. With 6 bases removed from V and 4 bases from J, the gap between germline ends came to 12 bases. This CDR3 spans 13 amino acids. The V gene's germline CDR1 is MNHNS and CDR2 SASEGT.

This chain's CDR3 is CASSLGLAEIGTQYF. Here the CDR3 DNA reads TGTGCCAGCAGCTTAGGACTAGCGGAAATTGGCACGCAGTATTTT. This chain connects TRBV5-6 to TRBJ2-3; the match to TRBD2 covers 10 bases. This CDR3 region has 15 residues. Trimming removed 2 bases from V and 9 bases from J; junction bases left unmatched: 9. CDR1 is SGHDT, CDR2 YYEEEE, per germline.

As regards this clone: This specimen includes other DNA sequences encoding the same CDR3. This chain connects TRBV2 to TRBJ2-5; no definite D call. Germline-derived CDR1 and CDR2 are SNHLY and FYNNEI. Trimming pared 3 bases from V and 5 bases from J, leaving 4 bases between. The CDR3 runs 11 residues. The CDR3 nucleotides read TGTGCCAGCAGTGAGTGGGAGACCCAGTACTTC. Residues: CASSEWETQYF. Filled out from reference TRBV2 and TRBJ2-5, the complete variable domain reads EPEVTQTPSHQVTQMGQEVILRCVPISNHLYFYWYRQILGQKVEFLVSFYNNEISEKSEIFDDQFSVERPDGSNFTLKIRSTKLEDSAMYFCASSEWETQYFGPGTRLLVL.

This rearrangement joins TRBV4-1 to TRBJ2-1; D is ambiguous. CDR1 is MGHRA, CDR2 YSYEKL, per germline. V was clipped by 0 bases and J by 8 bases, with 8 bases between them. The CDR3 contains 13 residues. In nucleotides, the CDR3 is TGCGCCAGCAGCCAAGAACTCCGTCATGAGCAGTTCTTC. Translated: CASSQELRHEQFF.

CDR3 loop: CASSMLDRNNEQFF. The CDR3 nucleotides read TGTGCCAGTAGTATGCTAGACAGGAACAATGAGCAGTTCTTC. The chain joins TRBV19 to TRBJ2-1, with a possible D match to TRBD1 (6 bases). The CDR3 has 14 residues. Germline loops: CDR1 LNHDA, CDR2 SQIVND (reference sequence). Trimming took 3 bases from V and 5 from J, leaving 11 bases between them.

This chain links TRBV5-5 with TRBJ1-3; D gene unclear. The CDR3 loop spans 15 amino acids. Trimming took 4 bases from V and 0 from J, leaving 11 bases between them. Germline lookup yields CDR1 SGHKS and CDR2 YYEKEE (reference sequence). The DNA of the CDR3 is TGTGCCAGCAGCATGGAGGCTGGCTCTGGAAACACCATATATTTT. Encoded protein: CASSMEAGSGNTIYF.